Following are 9 T cell receptor beta chains from one sample sequenced in a study of immune evolution from preneoplasia to lung adenocarcinoma. Sequencing was performed with immunoSEQ multiplex PCR; in TCRdb, only in-frame clones are kept and a portion is missing. The sample shows 35,000 to 40,000 clones, under 85% of them seen only once. Sample: FFPE invasive lung adenocarcinoma tissue. Every receptor here comes from a person aged 55 to 69 with lung adenocarcinoma.

CDR3 in DNA: TGTGCCAGCGGAGACCTATGCGATGAGCAGTTCTTC. Its translation: CASGDLCDEQFF. The chain joins TRBV6-1 to TRBJ2-1; D is ambiguous. This CDR3 comprises 12 residues. The germline V gene encodes CDR1 MNHNS and CDR2 SASEGT. V lost 8 bases and J lost 8, with 13 bases in between.

This sequence joins TRBV5-1 and TRBJ2-1, with D tentatively TRBD2 (5 bases). V was pared by 4 bases and J by 5 bases, with 13 bases between. Germline V gene lookup returns CDR1 SGHRS and CDR2 YFSETQ. The CDR3 is 14 residues long. The DNA of the CDR3 is TGCGCCAGCAGCCCGGACTCCTTTAACAATGAGCAGTTCTTC. Encoded protein: CASSPDSFNNEQFF.

Comment on this clone: Other DNA variants within this sample encode the same CDR3. V usage is TRBV7-9 and J usage is TRBJ2-3; D is ambiguous. The ends were cut back, 1 base at V and 0 bases at J, with 5 bases in the middle. In germline, CDR1 is SEHNR, CDR2 FQNEAQ (reference sequence). CDR3 length: 14 amino acids. The CDR3 spells CASSLGRSTDTQYF. CDR3 DNA sequence: TGTGCCAGCAGCTTAGGACGGAGCACAGATACGCAGTATTTT.

This rearrangement joins TRBV30 to TRBJ1-1; 7 positions match TRBD1. The junction had 7 bases not matched to a gene; V was cut back by 3 bases and J by 0 bases. Germline V gene data show CDR1 as GTSNPN and CDR2 as SVGIG (reference sequence). The CDR3 spans 15 residues. The CDR3 is CAWRGRGGMNTEAFF. The CDR3 DNA reads as TGTGCCTGGAGGGGCAGGGGGGGAATGAACACTGAAGCTTTCTTT.

This chain connects TRBV7-2 to TRBJ2-1; D is unresolved. Trimming took 8 bases from V and 14 from J, leaving 16 bases between them. The CDR3 runs 11 residues. CDR1 SGHTA and CDR2 FQGNSA come from the germline V gene. The CDR3 region is CASARGRLKFF. In DNA, the CDR3 is TGTGCCAGCGCGCGAGGCAGGCTGAAGTTCTTC.

The rearrangement joins TRBV18 to TRBJ2-7; D is possibly TRBD2 (6 bases). Germline V lookup: CDR1 KGHSH, CDR2 LQKENI. V gave up 3 bases and J gave up 0 bases, with 12 bases separating them. The CDR3 covers 15 residues. CDR3 bases: TGTGCCAGCTCACCTGCGGGGACGATCTCCTACGAGCAGTACTTC. Its protein product is CASSPAGTISYEQYF. The full variable domain, completed using reference TRBV18 and TRBJ2-7, is NAGVMQNPRHLVRRRGQEARLRCSPMKGHSHVYWYRQLPEEGLKFMVYLQKENIIDESGMPKERFSAEFPKEGPSILRIQQVVRGDSAAYFCASSPAGTISYEQYFGPGTRLTVT.

V usage is TRBV2 and J usage is TRBJ2-3, with 7 nucleotides matching TRBD1. In germline, CDR1 is SNHLY, CDR2 FYNNEI. The CDR3 spans 14 residues. Germline trimming cut 6 bases from V and 0 bases from J; bases unmatched to any gene: 3. As DNA, the CDR3 is TGTGCCAGCAGGGGGGACAGTAGCACAGATACGCAGTATTTT. Protein product: CASRGDSSTDTQYF.

This sequence joins TRBV30 and TRBJ2-5; tentative D call: TRBD1 (5 bases). The V gene's germline CDR1 is GTSNPN and CDR2 SVGIG (reference sequence). V was shortened by 5 bases and J by 7 bases, with 17 bases between the two germline ends. The CDR3 is 13 amino acids. CDR3 nucleotides: TGTGCCTGGTCTTCCGGGTCTCAGGGGACCCAGTACTTC. Translation: CAWSSGSQGTQYF.

This clone appeared a few times. CDR3 protein: CASSLAPLSSDTQYF. Written as DNA, the CDR3 is TGTGCCAGCAGCTTAGCTCCCCTTTCCTCAGATACGCAGTATTTT. V gene TRBV11-2 combines with J gene TRBJ2-3; D remains unclear. Per the germline V gene, CDR1 is SGHAT and CDR2 is FQNNGV. This CDR3 contains 15 residues. V was trimmed by 1 base and J by 4 bases, leaving 12 bases between them.